The TCR beta chain described here comes from a study of graft-versus-host responses after intestinal transplantation. Whole-study findings and limits: Subjects displaying graft-donor T cell macrochimerism possessed elevated graft-versus-host to host-versus-graft clonal ratios inside allografts. In recipient marrow, GvH clones were found, and some appeared first in ileum or blood.

Some clones are missing from TCRdb's copy, which holds only in-frame ones; the method was immunoSEQ multiplex PCR. This sample has just under 65,000 clones, with more than 85% found just once. Regarding this clone: The antigen remains unidentified.

The CDR3 is 14 amino acids. Trimming took 7 bases from V and 4 from J; bases not matched to a gene: 5. Germline lookup yields CDR1 WSHSY and CDR2 SAAADI. The chain combines TRBV10-2 with TRBJ2-1, with 9 bases identical to TRBD2. The sequence derives from a human donor who was the organ donor for an intestinal transplant. Sample: unstimulated CD8+ T cells sorted from spleen or lymph node cells, taken before transplant. In DNA, the CDR3 is TGCGCCAGCATTGGAGCGGGAGGATACAATGAGCAGTTCTTC. As protein: CASIGAGGYNEQFF.